These 24 T cell receptor beta chains were all obtained from the same sample, sequenced in a study of blood T cell repertoires in COVID-19. Produced via immunoSEQ multiplex PCR; TCRdb's table is partial and in-frame only. Of roughly 190,000 clones detected, 84% appear once; the ten largest clones hold 3% to 3.5%. The sample was PBMCs or T cells enriched from blood (not recorded which). These receptors all stem from a young woman who had recovered from COVID-19.

This rearrangement joins TRBV3-1 (or the pseudogene TRBV3-2) to TRBJ1-1; no clear D. The germline gives CDR1 LGHDT, CDR2 YNNKEL (reference sequence). The CDR3 covers 15 residues. V lost 4 bases, J lost 1 base, and 13 bases lay in between. The CDR3 spells CASSPFLNRNTEAFF. The CDR3 nucleotides read TGTGCCAGCAGCCCTTTCCTCAACAGGAACACTGAAGCTTTCTTT.

The chain's CDR3 is CASSQGANYGYTF. The CDR3 bases are TGTGCCAGCAGCCAAGGAGCTAACTATGGCTACACCTTC. The rearrangement joins TRBV16 to TRBJ1-2; D is uncertain. The CDR3 consists of 13 residues. Looked up from germline, CDR1 is KGHSY and CDR2 is FQNENV. V lost 2 bases and J 0 bases, leaving 4 bases between the germline ends. Drawing the rest from reference TRBV16 and TRBJ1-2, the complete variable domain is GEEVAQTPKHLVRGEGQKAKLYCAPIKGHSYVFWYQQVLKNEFKFLISFQNENVFDETGMPKERFSAKCLPNSPCSLEIQATKLEDSAVYFCASSQGANYGYTFGSGTRLTVV.

This sequence joins TRBV7-6 and TRBJ2-2; D is unresolved. Looked up from germline, CDR1 is SGHVS and CDR2 is FNYEAQ. The CDR3 consists of 16 residues. Deletions cut 3 bases from V and 1 base from J, with 12 bases between. The CDR3 DNA follows: TGTGCCAGCAGCTTTCTGAACAGACAGAACACCGGGGAGCTGTTTTTT. This encodes CASSFLNRQNTGELFF.

The table lists this clone with a count of one. Other DNA sequences in the sample encode the same CDR3. For the CDR3, the DNA is TGTGCCAGCTCACCATTGCAGGGGAATCAGCCCCAGCATTTT. It is translated as CASSPLQGNQPQHF. The chain is built from TRBV18 and TRBJ1-5, with D maybe TRBD1 (6 bases). V was shortened by 2 bases and J by 4 bases, with 9 bases between the two germline ends. Germline CDR1 reads KGHSH; CDR2 reads LQKENI. CDR3 length: 14 residues.

This clone appeared once. This chain connects TRBV29-1 to TRBJ2-3; 9 bases line up with TRBD1. CDR3 length: 17 residues. Per the germline V gene, CDR1 is SQVTM and CDR2 is ANQGSEA. Trimming took 0 bases from V and 3 from J; bases not matched to a gene: 10. CDR3 loop: CSVEDQTGGFRTDTQYF. Here the CDR3 DNA reads TGCAGCGTTGAAGATCAAACAGGGGGCTTTCGAACAGATACGCAGTATTTT.

The J gene is TRBJ2-3, the V gene TRBV6-1, with D possibly being TRBD1 (7 bases). Trimming removed 4 bases at V and 6 bases at J, with 26 bases between. Germline-derived CDR1 and CDR2 are MNHNS and SASEGT. The CDR3 is made up of 18 amino acids. For the CDR3, the DNA is TGTGCCAGCAGTGGTTCTAAAGGGGGCGGGACCCCCGGGGATACGCAGTATTTT. It translates to CASSGSKGGGTPGDTQYF.

The chain's CDR3 is CASSLVQGVNSNQPQHF. The CDR3 DNA reads as TGTGCCAGCAGCTTGGTACAGGGAGTTAATAGCAATCAGCCCCAGCATTTT. This chain connects TRBV5-8 to TRBJ1-5; perhaps TRBD1 as D (6 bases). The germline V gene encodes CDR1 SGHTS and CDR2 YDEGEE. The CDR3 sequence is 17 residues long. V dropped 0 bases and J dropped 0 bases, with 13 bases sitting between them. Variable domain in full (rest from reference TRBV5-8 and TRBJ1-5): EAGVTQSPTHLIKTRGQQATLRCSPISGHTSVYWYQQALGLGLQFLLWYDEGEERNRGNFPPRFSGRQFPNYSSELNVNALELEDSALYLCASSLVQGVNSNQPQHFGDGTRLSIL.

The chain combines TRBV19 with TRBJ1-5, with 7 bases that match TRBD1. CDR1 and CDR2 (germline): LNHDA, SQIVND (reference sequence). The junction had 7 bases not matched to a gene; V was cut back by 5 bases and J by 3 bases. There are 15 residues in the CDR3. The CDR3 DNA reads as TGTGCCAGTAGTTCCCCTACAGGGGCCAATCAGCCCCAGCATTTT. It specifies CASSSPTGANQPQHF.

This chain uses TRBV19 with TRBJ1-1; D may be TRBD1 (5 bases). This CDR3 is built from 11 residues. Trimming cost V 9 bases and J 1 base, with 6 bases left between them. Germline lookup yields CDR1 LNHDA and CDR2 SQIVND (reference sequence). CDR3 region: CASQGNTEAFF. CDR3 coding DNA: TGTGCCAGCCAGGGGAACACTGAAGCTTTCTTT.

V gene TRBV19 combines with J gene TRBJ2-2; 9 positions match TRBD2. This CDR3 region has 14 residues. J gave up 7 bases and V 11 bases, and 11 bases lay outside the gene matches. Germline V gives CDR1 LNHDA, CDR2 SQIVND (reference sequence). CDR3 residues: CASSGGRGIGELFF. CDR3 in DNA: TGTGCCTCTAGCGGCGGGAGGGGAATCGGGGAGCTGTTTTTT.

The chain employs TRBV9 and TRBJ2-1; tentatively, D is TRBD2 (6 bases). From germline, CDR1 is SGDLS and CDR2 YYNGEE. The CDR3 sequence is 15 residues long. Trimming took off 4 bases at V and 0 bases at J, with 11 bases between the two ends. The CDR3 sequence is CASSPSGSSYNEQFF. The CDR3 DNA is TGTGCCAGCAGCCCATCCGGGAGCTCCTACAATGAGCAGTTCTTC.

This clone has only one observation. This chain links TRBV5-1 with TRBJ2-1; TRBD1 is a possible D gene (6 bases). V was clipped by 0 bases and J by 7 bases, with 11 bases between them. The V gene's germline CDR1 is SGHRS and CDR2 YFSETQ. This CDR3 comprises 14 residues. CDR3 sequence reads: CASSLDSRGNEQFF. The CDR3 DNA sequence: TGCGCCAGCAGCTTGGATTCGAGGGGGAATGAGCAGTTCTTC. Variable domain in full (rest from reference TRBV5-1 and TRBJ2-1): KAGVTQTPRYLIKTRGQQVTLSCSPISGHRSVSWYQQTPGQGLQFLFEYFSETQRNKGNFPGRFSGRQFSNSRSEMNVSTLELGDSALYLCASSLDSRGNEQFFGPGTRLTVL.

The V and J genes are TRBV6-5 and TRBJ1-6; 8 bases match TRBD1. Germline trimming cut 5 bases from V and 19 bases from J; bases unmatched to any gene: 13. Germline CDR1 MNHEY, CDR2 SVGAGI. The CDR3 has 13 residues. The CDR3 DNA follows: TGTGCCAGCAGTAACGGACAGGGCGGCTCGGGGCACTTT. It specifies CASSNGQGGSGHF.

The chain joins TRBV6-5 to TRBJ1-2; 7 bases match TRBD1. Looked up from germline, CDR1 is MNHEY and CDR2 is SVGAGI. V gave up 6 bases and J gave up 5 bases; unmatched junction bases: 9. This CDR3 contains 14 residues. DNA of the CDR3: TGTGCCAGCAGCAAAGTTGCAGGGGGTTATGGCTACACCTTC. This encodes CASSKVAGGYGYTF.

The J gene is TRBJ1-2, the V gene TRBV24-1, with 9 bases lining up with TRBD1. Unmatched junction bases numbered 9, after V lost 4 bases and J lost 7 bases. Germline V gene lookup returns CDR1 KGHDR and CDR2 SFDVKD. This CDR3 comprises 15 residues. The DNA of the CDR3 is TGTGCCACCAGTGAGTCCGGACAGGGGATAGGTGGCTACACCTTC. It yields the protein CATSESGQGIGGYTF.

The CDR3 DNA is TGTGCCAGCAGCGAGGCGGGGAGAGGGACAGATACGCAGTATTTT. Translating it yields CASSEAGRGTDTQYF. The rearrangement links TRBV7-3 to TRBJ2-3, with a tentative D call TRBD2 (6 bases). From germline, CDR1 is SGHTA and CDR2 FQGTGA. The V end was cut by 5 bases, the J end by 3 bases, with 15 bases between. The CDR3 extends over 15 amino acids.

This clone was counted only a few times. This chain uses TRBV5-1 with TRBJ2-3; perhaps TRBD1 as D (5 bases). The CDR3 extends over 13 amino acids. Between the trimmed V and J ends, which lost 2 bases and 4 bases, there was a span of 8 bases. From germline, CDR1 is SGHRS and CDR2 YFSETQ. The CDR3 DNA reads as TGCGCCAGCAGCTTCCAGGGCCCAGATACGCAGTATTTT. Protein sequence: CASSFQGPDTQYF.

This clone was observed once. The chain is built from TRBV28 and TRBJ2-5; 13 positions match TRBD2. Germline V lookup: CDR1 MDHEN, CDR2 SYDVKM. V shed 6 bases, J shed 0 bases, and the junction held 4 bases outside the gene matches. The CDR3 sequence is 16 residues long. The CDR3 reads CASSLGLAGYQETQYF. In nucleotides, the CDR3 is TGTGCCAGCAGCCTGGGACTAGCGGGATACCAAGAGACCCAGTACTTC.

V usage is TRBV27 and J usage is TRBJ1-2, with 9 bases identical to TRBD1. The CDR3 length is 14 residues. Trimming removed 4 bases from V and 4 bases from J; junction bases left unmatched: 4. CDR1 MNHEY and CDR2 SMNVEV come from the germline V gene (reference sequence). The CDR3 loop reads CASSWGGQGYGYTF. The CDR3 DNA is TGTGCCAGCAGTTGGGGGGGACAGGGCTATGGCTACACCTTC.

The CDR3 bases are TGTGCCAGCAGCCCCCGGACAGGCAACGGTGGAAACACCATATATTTT. Its protein is CASSPRTGNGGNTIYF. This sequence joins TRBV7-2 and TRBJ1-3, with 7 nucleotides matching TRBD1. The CDR3 is 16 residues long. Trimming took 5 bases from V and 3 from J; bases not matched to a gene: 10. Germline CDR1 reads SGHTA; CDR2 reads FQGNSA.

J is TRBJ2-7 and V is TRBV6-1; 7 nucleotides match TRBD2. The junction had 5 bases not matched to a gene; V was cut back by 3 bases and J by 0 bases. The germline CDR1 and CDR2 sequences are MNHNS and SASEGT. CDR3 length equals 15 residues. The CDR3 region is CASSDSGVLSYEQYV. CDR3 DNA sequence: TGTGCCAGCAGTGACAGCGGGGTCCTCTCCTACGAGCAGTACGTC.

The chain carries TRBV27 and TRBJ1-2; the match to TRBD1 covers 12 bases. The V and J ends lost 6 bases and 1 base, in that order; junction bases with no gene match: 6. The CDR3 is made up of 16 amino acids. Germline V CDR1 and CDR2: MNHEY, SMNVEV (reference sequence). The CDR3: CASRSGTGGHNYGYTF. The CDR3 bases are TGTGCCAGCAGATCCGGGACAGGGGGCCATAACTATGGCTACACCTTC.

This clone was observed a single time. J is TRBJ2-7 and V is TRBV19, with D unresolved. V was cut by 3 bases and J by 3 bases, with 9 bases left in between. The CDR3 contains 13 residues. Germline CDR1 is LNHDA and CDR2 is SQIVND (reference sequence). CDR3 sequence: CASSMAGYYEQYF. The DNA of the CDR3 is TGTGCCAGTAGTATGGCAGGCTACTACGAGCAGTACTTC.

This clone was detected once. The chain employs TRBV7-3 and TRBJ2-1, with TRBD1 matching 8 bases. This CDR3 has 18 amino acids. With 2 bases clipped from V and 4 bases from J, the junction kept 13 bases outside the gene matches. Per germline, CDR1 SGHTA and CDR2 FQGTGA. The CDR3, as DNA: TGTGCCAGCAGCTTATTTGGTATAAGGACAGGGTCTTACAATGAGCAGTTCTTC. Amino acid sequence: CASSLFGIRTGSYNEQFF.